This T cell receptor beta chain was sequenced for a study of control samples from healthy donors and cancer patients. TCRdb's table, derived via immunoSEQ multiplex PCR, lists solely in-frame clones and lacks some. This sample has roughly 120,000 clones, with about 88% found just once. CDR1 and CDR2 from the germline V gene are SEHNR and FQNEAQ (reference sequence). The CDR3 runs to 18 residues. Trimming took off 0 bases at V and 6 bases at J, with 21 bases between the two ends. This clonotype originated in a man between 50 and 59 years old in good health. The chain uses TRBV7-9 and TRBJ2-1; D might be TRBD1 (5 bases). The sample was blood. The CDR3 is CASSLAHTWQGGVNEQFF. CDR3 sequence (DNA): TGTGCCAGCAGCTTAGCTCATACTTGGCAGGGTGGGGTCAATGAGCAGTTCTTC.